The rows below give T cell receptor beta chains drawn from one sample of a study of blood T cell repertoires in COVID-19. Using immunoSEQ multiplex PCR, the repertoire was profiled, and TCRdb retains in-frame clones only, with some absent. Here the sample spans hundreds of thousands of clones, roughly nine tenths being singletons. The source material was peripheral blood. These receptor sequences come from a woman aged 55-75 years who had recovered from COVID-19. Each CDR3 is given with its conserved first and last residue. D genes are given only for firm matches. The size field is filled for only some rows; it gives once, few, many or a size class.

cdr3_nt,cdr3_aa,v_call,clone_size,j_call,d_call
TGTGCCAGCAGTGACTATGTGGGTATGGGGAATTCACCCCTCCACTTT,CASSDYVGMGNSPLHF,TRBV27,few,TRBJ1-6,NA
TGTGCCAGCAGTGACGGGGACAGGGGGTTTAATTCACCCCTCCACTTT,CASSDGDRGFNSPLHF,TRBV6-1,NA,TRBJ1-6,TRBD1
TGTGCCAGCAGCTTGGCAGGGGGGAACAACAATCAGCCCCAGCATTTT,CASSLAGGNNNQPQHF,TRBV7-2,NA,TRBJ1-5,TRBD1
TGTGCCACCAGTGGGCGACTGAGAGGGACAGGGGACACCGGGGAGCTGTTTTTT,CATSGRLRGTGDTGELFF,TRBV24-1,few,TRBJ2-2,TRBD1
TGTGCCAGCAGTTTCTCGACTAGCGGGGGCTACGAGCAGTACTTC,CASSFSTSGGYEQYF,TRBV6-2/TRBV6-3,NA,TRBJ2-7,TRBD2
TGTGCCAGCAGCTCGGGACAGGGGGGAGGTAATTCACCCCTCCACTTT,CASSSGQGGGNSPLHF,TRBV7-8,NA,TRBJ1-6,TRBD1
TGTGCCAGCAGCCTCCTTGCTGGAAACACCATATATTTT,CASSLLAGNTIYF,TRBV11-2,few,TRBJ1-3,NA
TGTGCCAGCAGCCCGGTGTGGTGGGAGATCACCGGGGAGCTGTTTTTT,CASSPVWWEITGELFF,TRBV11-3,NA,TRBJ2-2,NA
TGTGCCAGCAGCTTCGGGACTAGCGAGTACGAGCAGTACTTC,CASSFGTSEYEQYF,TRBV7-2,once,TRBJ2-7,TRBD2
TGTGCTAGTGGTTTGGAGAGCGGAACCTACAATGAGCAGTTCTTC,CASGLESGTYNEQFF,TRBV12-5,NA,TRBJ2-1,NA
TGTGCCAGCAGTCGGTCTGGGGCGGTCACTGAAGCTTTCTTT,CASSRSGAVTEAFF,TRBV6-5,NA,TRBJ1-1,NA
TGTGCCACCACCGGCGGGGGTGGCACTGAAGCTTTCTTT,CATTGGGGTEAFF,TRBV24-1,NA,TRBJ1-1,NA
TGTGCCAGCAGTTTCGACGAGCAGTACTTC,CASSFDEQYF,TRBV28,NA,TRBJ2-7,NA
TGTGCCAGCAGTGACAGGGGCTCCGGGTCTGGGGCCAACGTCCTGACTTTC,CASSDRGSGSGANVLTF,TRBV6-1,NA,TRBJ2-6,NA
TGTGCCAGTAGTATCGGTGACGGGGAGTATGAAAAACTGTTTTTT,CASSIGDGEYEKLFF,TRBV19,NA,TRBJ1-4,NA
TGTGCCATCACCCAGGGGGACTATGGCTACACCTTC,CAITQGDYGYTF,TRBV10-3,NA,TRBJ1-2,TRBD1
TGTGCCAGCAGTCGCGGGTATGGAGTTGAAGCTTTCTTT,CASSRGYGVEAFF,TRBV12-3/TRBV12-4,NA,TRBJ1-1,NA
TGTGCCAGCAGCTTTGGGACAGGGCGTTTCGACGAGCAGTACTTC,CASSFGTGRFDEQYF,TRBV5-5,few,TRBJ2-7,TRBD1
TGCAGTGCCAGTCGGGATCAGAATTCACCCCTCCACTTT,CSASRDQNSPLHF,TRBV20-1,once,TRBJ1-6,NA
TGTGCCAGCAGATGTCGAGAGGTGGGGCAATATAGCAATCAGCCCCAGCATTTT,CASRCREVGQYSNQPQHF,TRBV5-4,NA,TRBJ1-5,NA
TGTGCCAGCAGCGCCAACGGGGGCGAGCAGTACTTC,CASSANGGEQYF,TRBV3-1/TRBV3-2,NA,TRBJ2-7,NA
TGTGCCAGCAGCCCTCCGGGACAGAGTAACTATGGCTACACCTTC,CASSPPGQSNYGYTF,TRBV5-4,NA,TRBJ1-2,TRBD1
TGCGCCAGCAGCAGACCGGACGGGGTGGCTGAAGCTTTCTTT,CASSRPDGVAEAFF,TRBV5-1,once,TRBJ1-1,NA
TGCGCCAGCAGCCAAGGGCCCATAGACAGATCTAGTGGGGAGCTGTTTTTT,CASSQGPIDRSSGELFF,TRBV4-1,NA,TRBJ2-2,NA
TGTGCCAGCAGCTTAAACTCAGGCTCAAACACTGAAGCTTTCTTT,CASSLNSGSNTEAFF,TRBV11-3,NA,TRBJ1-1,NA
TGCAGTGCTAGTTCAGGGGGAAACTATGGCTACACCTTC,CSASSGGNYGYTF,TRBV20-1,NA,TRBJ1-2,TRBD1
TGTGCCAGTAATAAGGACGGGGGGATTTTATACAATGAGCAGTTCTTC,CASNKDGGILYNEQFF,TRBV19,NA,TRBJ2-1,TRBD2
TGTGCCAGCAGCTTAATGGGGACAGGGGGCGAGCAGTACTTC,CASSLMGTGGEQYF,TRBV7-2,few,TRBJ2-7,TRBD1
TGTGCCAGCAGCCTGACCGCGGCGGGCAATCAGCCCCAGCATTTT,CASSLTAAGNQPQHF,TRBV7-9,large,TRBJ1-5,NA
TGTGCCAGCAGTGAATCTAGCGGGGGGTCCGAAGAGACCCAGTACTTC,CASSESSGGSEETQYF,TRBV6-1,NA,TRBJ2-5,TRBD2
TGTGCCAGCAGTGGGAGTCATCAGCCCCAGCATTTT,CASSGSHQPQHF,TRBV28,once,TRBJ1-5,NA
TGTGCCAGCAGCTTGGGTGGCGGGATCAATGGCTACGAGCAGTACTTC,CASSLGGGINGYEQYF,TRBV7-2,NA,TRBJ2-7,NA
TGCAGCGTTGAAGGGGCGGGACCCCTGTTCGGCCAAGAGACCCAGTACTTC,CSVEGAGPLFGQETQYF,TRBV29-1,NA,TRBJ2-5,NA
TGTGCCAGTACAGACGGGAGCACCTATAATTCACCCCTCCACTTT,CASTDGSTYNSPLHF,TRBV19,NA,TRBJ1-6,NA
TGCGCCAGCAGCCAAGATTCGGTCGGGTTCACTGGCTACACCTTC,CASSQDSVGFTGYTF,TRBV4-3,NA,TRBJ1-2,NA
TGTGCCAGCACCTGGGGGGGCGGAGGTCTCAATGAGCAGTTCTTC,CASTWGGGGLNEQFF,TRBV7-9,NA,TRBJ2-1,NA
TGTGCCAGCAGCTTAGACGGGGGACGGGCCACCGGGGAGCTGTTTTTT,CASSLDGGRATGELFF,TRBV7-9,NA,TRBJ2-2,NA
TGTGCCAGCAGCCTGTTCGGGGGGGCCTACAATGAGCAGTTCTTC,CASSLFGGAYNEQFF,TRBV7-3,NA,TRBJ2-1,TRBD2
TGTGCCAGCAGGACTCCTAGCGGGGGGTCATACAATGAGCAGTTCTTC,CASRTPSGGSYNEQFF,TRBV28,NA,TRBJ2-1,TRBD2
TGTGCCAGCAGTACCTTGGGGCTAGCGGAGGAGACCCAGTACTTC,CASSTLGLAEETQYF,TRBV9,NA,TRBJ2-5,TRBD2
TGTGCCAGCAGGGAGGGACCGCCTCCCTCCTACGAGCAGTACTTC,CASREGPPPSYEQYF,TRBV5-4,NA,TRBJ2-7,NA
TGTGCCACCACGGGGAACACCGGGGAGCTGTTTTTT,CATTGNTGELFF,TRBV24-1,NA,TRBJ2-2,NA
TGCAGTGCTAGTCCCGGGGTGAACACTGAAGCTTTCTTT,CSASPGVNTEAFF,TRBV20-1,NA,TRBJ1-1,NA
TGTGCCAGCAGTTTAGGACTTGGAGAAAAACTGTTTTTT,CASSLGLGEKLFF,TRBV12-3/TRBV12-4,NA,TRBJ1-4,NA
TGCGCCAGCAGCCGGATCGGACAAGGGAGGTACGAGCAGTACTTC,CASSRIGQGRYEQYF,TRBV4-3,once,TRBJ2-7,NA
TGTGCCAGCAGCTTAGATCGAGGAGGCTACACCTTC,CASSLDRGGYTF,TRBV11-2,few,TRBJ1-2,NA
TGTGCCAGCAGCTTATTAGGGGGCGGGGAAGATACGCAGTATTTT,CASSLLGGGEDTQYF,TRBV7-9,NA,TRBJ2-3,NA
TGTGCCAGCAGTTTAGGCGGCGCTCGTTCACCCCTCCACTTT,CASSLGGARSPLHF,TRBV28,NA,TRBJ1-6,NA
TGTGCCAGCAGTGCTCGACTAGCGGGGGGGCCTAGCACAGATACGCAGTATTTT,CASSARLAGGPSTDTQYF,TRBV27,NA,TRBJ2-3,TRBD2
TGTGCCAGCAGCGTAGTGCGGGGGGGATCCTACAATGAGCAGTTCTTC,CASSVVRGGSYNEQFF,TRBV9,NA,TRBJ2-1,TRBD2
TGTGCCAGCAGCCTTGAGGGGGGGTACTCCTACGAGCAGTACTTC,CASSLEGGYSYEQYF,TRBV7-2,NA,TRBJ2-7,NA